This T cell receptor (beta chain) stems from a study of identical twins. This clonotype was observed a few times. TCRdb ran MiXCR on the 5' RACE reads and lists one entry per CDR3 protein. The data contain more than 600,000 distinct CDR3 sequences, 15% to 20% of them singletons. V lost 4 bases and J 6 bases, leaving 16 bases between the germline ends. The CDR3 contains 13 residues. Germline V CDR1 and CDR2: SQVTM, ANQGSEA. The data also belong to a second study, concerning T cells expressing NK-cell markers. That source reports: These same clonotypes (in several donors) also led the CD3+CD56-NKG2C+ fraction.

This chain connects TRBV29-1 to TRBJ2-7; weak D call: TRBD1 (6 bases). The specimen was PBMCs. This clonotype was sampled from a woman aged 18-30 years in good health. Written as DNA, the CDR3 is TGCAGCGTTGCGTCATTCCAGGGGCGCGAGCAGTACTTC. The encoded protein is CSVASFQGREQYF.